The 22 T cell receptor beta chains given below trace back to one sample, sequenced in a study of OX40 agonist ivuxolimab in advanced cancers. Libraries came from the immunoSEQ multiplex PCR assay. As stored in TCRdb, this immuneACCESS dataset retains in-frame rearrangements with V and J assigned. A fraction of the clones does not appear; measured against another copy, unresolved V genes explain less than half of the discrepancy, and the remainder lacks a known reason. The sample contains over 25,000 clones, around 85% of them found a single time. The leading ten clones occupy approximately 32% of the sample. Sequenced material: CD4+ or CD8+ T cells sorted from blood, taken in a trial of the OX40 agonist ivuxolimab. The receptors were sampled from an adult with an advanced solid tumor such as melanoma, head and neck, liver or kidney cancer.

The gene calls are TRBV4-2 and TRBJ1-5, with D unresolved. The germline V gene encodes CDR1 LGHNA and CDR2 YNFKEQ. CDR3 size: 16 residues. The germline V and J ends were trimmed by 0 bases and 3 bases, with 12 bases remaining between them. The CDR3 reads CASSQEDKGLNQPQHF. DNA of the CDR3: TGTGCCAGCAGCCAAGAGGATAAAGGACTCAATCAGCCCCAGCATTTT.

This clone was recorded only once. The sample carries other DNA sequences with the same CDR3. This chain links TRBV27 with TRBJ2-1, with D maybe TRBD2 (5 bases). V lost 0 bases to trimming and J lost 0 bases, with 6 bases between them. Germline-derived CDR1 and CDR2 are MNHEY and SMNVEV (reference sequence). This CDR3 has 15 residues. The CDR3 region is CASSLSGSSYNEQFF. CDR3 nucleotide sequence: TGTGCCAGCAGTTTATCAGGGAGCTCCTACAATGAGCAGTTCTTC.

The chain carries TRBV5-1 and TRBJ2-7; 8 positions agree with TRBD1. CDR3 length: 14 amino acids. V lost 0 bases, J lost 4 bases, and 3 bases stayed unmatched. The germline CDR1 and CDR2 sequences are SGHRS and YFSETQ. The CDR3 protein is CASSLEGQGYEQYF. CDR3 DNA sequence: TGCGCCAGCAGCTTGGAAGGACAGGGATACGAGCAGTACTTC. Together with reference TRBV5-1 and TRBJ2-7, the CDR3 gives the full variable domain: KAGVTQTPRYLIKTRGQQVTLSCSPISGHRSVSWYQQTPGQGLQFLFEYFSETQRNKGNFPGRFSGRQFSNSRSEMNVSTLELGDSALYLCASSLEGQGYEQYFGPGTRLTVT.

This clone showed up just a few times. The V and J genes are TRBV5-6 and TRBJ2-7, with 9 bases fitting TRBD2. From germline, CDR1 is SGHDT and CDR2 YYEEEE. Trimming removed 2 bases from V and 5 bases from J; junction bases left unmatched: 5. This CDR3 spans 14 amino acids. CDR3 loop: CASSFGTSIHEQYF. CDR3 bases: TGTGCCAGCAGCTTCGGGACTAGCATCCACGAGCAGTACTTC.

CDR3 in DNA: TGTGCCAGCAGTGTAAGGGGCCCTTCGGACATTTACAATCAGCCCCAGCATTTT. Translating gives CASSVRGPSDIYNQPQHF. V gene TRBV6-1 combines with J gene TRBJ1-5, with D possibly TRBD1 on 5 matching bases. V dropped 4 bases and J dropped 3 bases, with 22 bases sitting between them. In germline, CDR1 is MNHNS, CDR2 SASEGT. The CDR3 is made up of 18 amino acids.

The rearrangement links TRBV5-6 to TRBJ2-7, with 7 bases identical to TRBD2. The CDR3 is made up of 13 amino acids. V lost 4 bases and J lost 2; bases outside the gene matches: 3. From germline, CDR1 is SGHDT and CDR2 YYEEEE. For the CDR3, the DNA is TGTGCCAGCAGCCCCGGGACTACCTACGAGCAGTACTTC. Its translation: CASSPGTTYEQYF.

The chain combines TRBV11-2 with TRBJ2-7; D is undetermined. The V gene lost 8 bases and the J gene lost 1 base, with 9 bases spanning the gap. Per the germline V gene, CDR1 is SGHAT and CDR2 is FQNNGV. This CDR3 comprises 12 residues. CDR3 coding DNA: TGTGCCAGCTTGGACGGATCCTACGAGCAGTACTTC. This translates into CASLDGSYEQYF.

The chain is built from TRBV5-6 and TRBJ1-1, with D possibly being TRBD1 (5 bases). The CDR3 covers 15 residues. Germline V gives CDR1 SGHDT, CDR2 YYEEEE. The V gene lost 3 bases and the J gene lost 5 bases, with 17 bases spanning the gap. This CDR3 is CASSWGPGEGTEAFF. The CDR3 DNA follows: TGTGCCAGCAGCTGGGGTCCGGGGGAAGGAACTGAAGCTTTCTTT.

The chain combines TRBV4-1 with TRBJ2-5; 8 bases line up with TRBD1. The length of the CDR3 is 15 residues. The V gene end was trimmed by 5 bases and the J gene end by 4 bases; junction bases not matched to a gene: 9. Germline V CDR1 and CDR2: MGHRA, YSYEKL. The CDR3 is CASSFGQGNGETQYF. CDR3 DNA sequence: TGCGCCAGCAGCTTTGGACAGGGCAATGGAGAGACCCAGTACTTC.

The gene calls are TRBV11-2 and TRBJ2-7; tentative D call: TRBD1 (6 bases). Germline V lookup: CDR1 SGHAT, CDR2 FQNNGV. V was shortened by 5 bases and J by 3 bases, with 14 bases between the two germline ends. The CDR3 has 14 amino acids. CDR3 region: CASSLRDTIYEQYF. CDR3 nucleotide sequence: TGTGCCAGCAGCCTCCGGGACACAATCTACGAGCAGTACTTC. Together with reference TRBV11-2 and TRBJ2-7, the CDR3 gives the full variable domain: EAGVAQSPRYKIIEKRQSVAFWCNPISGHATLYWYQQILGQGPKLLIQFQNNGVVDDSQLPKDRFSAERLKGVDSTLKIQPAKLEDSAVYLCASSLRDTIYEQYFGPGTRLTVT.

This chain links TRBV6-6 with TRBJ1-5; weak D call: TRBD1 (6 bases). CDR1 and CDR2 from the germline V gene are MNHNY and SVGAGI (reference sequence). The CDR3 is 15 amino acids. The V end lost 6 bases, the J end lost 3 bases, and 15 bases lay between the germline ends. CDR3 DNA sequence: TGTGCCAGCAGCCGCCAGGGGAATTACAATCAGCCCCAGCATTTT. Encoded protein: CASSRQGNYNQPQHF.

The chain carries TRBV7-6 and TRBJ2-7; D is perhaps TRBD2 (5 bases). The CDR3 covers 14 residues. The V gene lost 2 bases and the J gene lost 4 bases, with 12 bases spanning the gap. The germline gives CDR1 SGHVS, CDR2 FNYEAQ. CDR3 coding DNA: TGTGCCAGCAGCTTACGGGGAGAGTCTTACGAGCAGTACTTC. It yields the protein CASSLRGESYEQYF.

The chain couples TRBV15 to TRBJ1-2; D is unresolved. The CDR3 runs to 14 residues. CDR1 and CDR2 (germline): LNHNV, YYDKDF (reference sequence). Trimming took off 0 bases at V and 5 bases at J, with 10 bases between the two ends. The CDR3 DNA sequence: TGTGCCACCAGCAGAGACAGGAGTATGTATGGCTACACCTTC. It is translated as CATSRDRSMYGYTF.

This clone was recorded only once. CDR3 nucleotide sequence: TGTGCCAGCAGCGTAGGTGGGGGTCCTCAGCCCCAGCATTTT. The encoded protein is CASSVGGGPQPQHF. V is TRBV9 and J is TRBJ1-5, with a weak D call TRBD1 (5 bases). Germline V lookup: CDR1 SGDLS, CDR2 YYNGEE. V shed 0 bases and J shed 6 bases, with 10 bases lying between them. The CDR3 is 14 amino acids.

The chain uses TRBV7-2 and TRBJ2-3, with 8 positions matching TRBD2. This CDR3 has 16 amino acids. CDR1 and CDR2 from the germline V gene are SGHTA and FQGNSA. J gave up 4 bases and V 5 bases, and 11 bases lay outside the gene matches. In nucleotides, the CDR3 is TGTGCCAGCAGCATAAGGGGGACTAGAGTTGCAGATACGCAGTATTTT. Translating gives CASSIRGTRVADTQYF. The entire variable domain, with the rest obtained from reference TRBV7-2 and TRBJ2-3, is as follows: GAGVSQSPSNKVTEKGKDVELRCDPISGHTALYWYRQSLGQGLEFLIYFQGNSAPDKSGLPSDRFSAERTGGSVSTLTIQRTQQEDSAVYLCASSIRGTRVADTQYFGPGTRLTVL.

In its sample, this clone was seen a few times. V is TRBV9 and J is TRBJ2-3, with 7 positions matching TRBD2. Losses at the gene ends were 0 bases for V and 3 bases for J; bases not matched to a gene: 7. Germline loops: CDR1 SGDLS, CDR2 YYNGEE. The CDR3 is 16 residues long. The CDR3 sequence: CASSVGDGRFTDTQYF. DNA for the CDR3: TGTGCCAGCAGCGTAGGGGACGGGAGGTTTACAGATACGCAGTATTTT.

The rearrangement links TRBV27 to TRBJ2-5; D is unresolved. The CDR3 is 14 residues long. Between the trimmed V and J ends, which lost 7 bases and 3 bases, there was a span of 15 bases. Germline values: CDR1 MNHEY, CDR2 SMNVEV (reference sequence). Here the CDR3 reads CASTLRTPKETQYF. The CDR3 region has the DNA TGTGCCAGCACCTTACGAACGCCCAAAGAGACCCAGTACTTC.

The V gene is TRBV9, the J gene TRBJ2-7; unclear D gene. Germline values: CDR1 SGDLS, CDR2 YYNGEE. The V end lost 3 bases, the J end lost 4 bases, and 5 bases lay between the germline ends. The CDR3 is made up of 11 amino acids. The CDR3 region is CASSAGYEQYF. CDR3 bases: TGTGCCAGCAGCGCAGGTTACGAGCAGTACTTC.

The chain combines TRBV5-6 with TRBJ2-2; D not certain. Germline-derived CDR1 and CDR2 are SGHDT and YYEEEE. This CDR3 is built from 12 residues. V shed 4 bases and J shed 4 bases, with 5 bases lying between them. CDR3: CASSLITGELFF. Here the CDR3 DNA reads TGTGCCAGCAGCCTTATCACCGGGGAGCTGTTTTTT.

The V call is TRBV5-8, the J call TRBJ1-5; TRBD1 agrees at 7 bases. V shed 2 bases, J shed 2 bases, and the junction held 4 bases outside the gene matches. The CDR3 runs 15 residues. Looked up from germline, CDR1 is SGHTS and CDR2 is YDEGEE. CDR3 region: CASSLMTGRNQPQHF. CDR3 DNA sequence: TGTGCCAGCAGCTTAATGACAGGGCGCAATCAGCCCCAGCATTTT.

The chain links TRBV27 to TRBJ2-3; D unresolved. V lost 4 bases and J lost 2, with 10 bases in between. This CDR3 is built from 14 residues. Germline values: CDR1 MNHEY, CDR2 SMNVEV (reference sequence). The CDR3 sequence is CASSSLLYTDTQYF. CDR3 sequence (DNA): TGTGCCAGCAGTTCCCTCTTGTACACAGATACGCAGTATTTT.

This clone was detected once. CDR3 nucleotides: TGTGCCAGCAGCGTAGCAGGGGCAGGTAGCGGCTACACCTTC. It yields the protein CASSVAGAGSGYTF. The genes are TRBV9 and TRBJ1-2, with D tentatively TRBD1 (6 bases). From germline, CDR1 is SGDLS and CDR2 YYNGEE. The V and J ends lost 0 bases and 8 bases respectively, with 14 bases between them. The CDR3 extends over 14 amino acids.